Below are 25 T cell receptor beta chains sequenced from a single sample in a study of T cell repertoires in cytomegalovirus infection. One entry per CDR3 protein, called by TCRdb with MiXCR from the reads. This sample has hundreds of thousands of distinct CDR3 sequences, with around 24% found just once. Material for sequencing was CD8+ T cells from PBMCs. The receptors shown here come from a human donor in good health (CMV status not recorded). Some clones in this sample may be carry-over from other donors' samples.

This clonotype was detected a few times. This chain uses TRBV27 with TRBJ2-1; D is perhaps TRBD2 (5 bases). V lost 0 bases and J 0 bases, leaving 9 bases between the germline ends. CDR1 and CDR2 from the germline V gene are MNHEY and SMNVEV (reference sequence). The CDR3 is made up of 16 amino acids. The CDR3 DNA sequence: TGTGCCAGCAGTTTATCCGGACTGAACTCCTACAATGAGCAGTTCTTC. Protein product: CASSLSGLNSYNEQFF.

In regard to this clonotype: A read error may be the cause here, since a much bigger clone is one base away. V gene TRBV11-3 combines with J gene TRBJ2-3; 12 nucleotides line up with TRBD2. The length of the CDR3 is 16 residues. Germline V gene sequence: CDR1 SGHNT, CDR2 YENEEA. V dropped 6 bases and J dropped 2; count of bases not matched to a gene: 6. CDR3 in DNA: TGTGCCAGCAGACTCCGGACTAGCGGGGTCACAGATACGCAGTATTTT. This translates into CASRLRTSGVTDTQYF.

This clonotype was seen more than once but under ten times. The chain combines TRBV15 with TRBJ2-1; 7 bases agree with TRBD2. The CDR3 has 15 residues. Germline loops: CDR1 LNHNV, CDR2 YYDKDF (reference sequence). With 1 base clipped from V and 4 bases from J, the junction kept 4 bases outside the gene matches. In nucleotides, the CDR3 is TGTGCCACCAGCAGAGCCCGGGAGGTATACAATGAGCAGTTCTTC. Translating gives CATSRAREVYNEQFF.

Concerning this clonotype itself: A read error may explain this, as a much larger clone is one base away. The conserved closing phenylalanine or tryptophan is absent in this CDR3, likely reflecting a read error. The J gene is TRBJ1-2, the V gene TRBV20-1; D uncertain. CDR3 length: 13 amino acids. V was pared by 5 bases and J by 6 bases, with 16 bases between. Germline CDR1 DFQATT, CDR2 SNEGSKA (reference sequence). The CDR3 nucleotides are TGCAGTGCTGACAACGGTCTGAGTAATGGCTACACCTAC. It specifies CSADNGLSNGYTY.

This clonotype has ten or more counts. The chain carries TRBV7-2 and TRBJ2-5; 10 bases are a match to TRBD2. The V and J ends lost 5 bases and 5 bases, in that order; junction bases with no gene match: 8. The germline gives CDR1 SGHTA, CDR2 FQGNSA. The CDR3 contains 15 residues. Written as DNA, the CDR3 is TGTGCCAGCAGCCGTTATAGCGGGGGGAGGGAGACCCAGTACTTC. Translating gives CASSRYSGGRETQYF.

A few counts support this clonotype. This rearrangement joins TRBV24-1 to TRBJ2-1; no clear D gene. CDR1 is KGHDR and CDR2 is SFDVKD in the germline V gene. The CDR3 is made up of 19 amino acids. V was clipped by 4 bases and J by 8 bases, with 29 bases between them. The CDR3 sequence is CATSDPGGKGLVVLDEQFF. CDR3 coding DNA: TGTGCCACCAGTGACCCCGGTGGAAAAGGGCTAGTCGTATTGGATGAGCAGTTCTTC.

The CDR3 sequence: CASTYPGLSNEQFF. In DNA form, the CDR3 reads TGTGCCAGCACCTACCCGGGACTATCGAATGAGCAGTTCTTC. V is TRBV6-2 or TRBV6-3 and J is TRBJ2-1, with 7 bases fitting TRBD2. Trimming cost V 7 bases and J 7 bases; bases outside gene matches: 10. Germline-derived CDR1 and CDR2 are MNHEY and SVGEGT. There are 14 residues in the CDR3.

The V and J genes are TRBV5-5 and TRBJ2-1; no clear D. Germline-derived CDR1 and CDR2 are SGHKS and YYEKEE (reference sequence). V lost 0 bases and J lost 11, with 9 bases in between. This CDR3 is built from 12 residues. The CDR3 spells CASSLGLTQQFF. As DNA, the CDR3 is TGTGCCAGCAGCTTGGGCCTGACCCAGCAGTTCTTC. The whole variable domain, remainder taken from reference TRBV5-5 and TRBJ2-1, is DAGVTQSPTHLIKTRGQQVTLRCSPISGHKSVSWYQQVLGQGPQFIFQYYEKEERGRGNFPDRFSARQFPNYSSELNVNALLLGDSALYLCASSLGLTQQFFGPGTRLTVL.

In its sample, this clonotype was seen many times. V and J are TRBV7-6 and TRBJ1-1; 8 positions match TRBD1. Germline CDR1 and CDR2: SGHVS and FNYEAQ. CDR3 size: 15 residues. After removal of 5 bases from V and 0 bases from J, the junction contained 5 bases not matched to a gene. DNA of the CDR3: TGTGCCAGCAGCCATCGGACAGGGATGAACACTGAAGCTTTCTTT. This translates into CASSHRTGMNTEAFF.

The chain employs TRBV6-6 and TRBJ2-2; D is unclear. The CDR3 runs to 14 residues. The V and J ends lost 7 bases and 1 base respectively, with 10 bases between them. Germline V CDR1 and CDR2: MNHNY, SVGAGI (reference sequence). CDR3 bases: TGTGCCAGCACCGCAGCCCAGAACACCGGGGAGCTGTTTTTT. Translating gives CASTAAQNTGELFF.

This clonotype was found a few times. The V call is TRBV19, the J call TRBJ1-1, with D possibly being TRBD1 (6 bases). The CDR3 length is 14 residues. Trimming shortened V by 3 bases and J by 8 bases, and 16 bases separated the two germline ends. Germline CDR1 LNHDA, CDR2 SQIVND (reference sequence). The CDR3 bases are TGTGCCAGTAGTATCGGGGCTGGGGGGGCAGAAGCTTTCTTT. Protein: CASSIGAGGAEAFF. Full variable domain (missing parts from reference TRBV19 and TRBJ1-1): DGGITQSPKYLFRKEGQNVTLSCEQNLNHDAMYWYRQDPGQGLRLIYYSQIVNDFQKGDIAEGYSVSREKKESFPLTVTSAQKNPTAFYLCASSIGAGGAEAFFGQGTRLTVV.

The V and J genes are TRBV19 and TRBJ2-7; D is perhaps TRBD2 (5 bases). The CDR3 is made up of 14 amino acids. V was cut by 4 bases and J by 0 bases, with 10 bases left in between. Germline V gene data show CDR1 as LNHDA and CDR2 as SQIVND (reference sequence). CDR3 nucleotide sequence: TGTGCCAGTAGTACCCCGGGGAGCTCCTACGAGCAGTACTTC. Translated, it gives CASSTPGSSYEQYF.

This clonotype has a handful of counts. The rearrangement uses TRBV12-5 and TRBJ2-3, with a weak D call TRBD2 (7 bases). V lost 8 bases to trimming and J lost 0 bases, with 18 bases between them. CDR1 and CDR2 from the germline V gene are LGHNT and FRNRAP. CDR3 length: 16 amino acids. In DNA form, the CDR3 reads TGTGCTAGTCCCCTTGGGGGGGCGTCCAGCACAGATACGCAGTATTTT. It is translated as CASPLGGASSTDTQYF.

This clonotype has at least ten counts. The chain carries TRBV7-6 and TRBJ2-3; 9 nucleotides align to TRBD2. Germline trimming cut 1 base from V and 2 bases from J; bases unmatched to any gene: 1. Germline CDR1 and CDR2: SGHVS and FNYEAQ. This CDR3 is built from 15 residues. In DNA, the CDR3 is TGTGCCAGCAGCTTAGGACTAGCGGACACAGATACGCAGTATTTT. Translation: CASSLGLADTDTQYF.

The V and J genes are TRBV6-5 and TRBJ1-1; D not resolved. Trimming took off 2 bases at V and 2 bases at J, with 9 bases between the two ends. The CDR3 has 14 residues. Germline assignment: CDR1 MNHEY and CDR2 SVGAGI. As DNA, the CDR3 is TGTGCCAGCAGTTACATGGCGATAAACACTGAAGCTTTCTTT. This codes for CASSYMAINTEAFF.

The chain recombines TRBV5-6 with TRBJ1-5; TRBD1 agrees at 9 bases. After removal of 4 bases from V and 7 bases from J, the junction contained 12 bases not matched to a gene. The CDR3 is made up of 16 amino acids. In germline, CDR1 is SGHDT, CDR2 YYEEEE. The CDR3 loop is CASSDSGTGMRQPQHF. The CDR3, as DNA: TGTGCCAGCAGCGACTCCGGGACAGGGATGCGGCAGCCCCAGCATTTT.

This clonotype was detected a few times. This rearrangement joins TRBV7-9 to TRBJ1-3, with D hard to call. CDR3 size: 16 residues. Germline CDR1 reads SEHNR; CDR2 reads FQNEAQ (reference sequence). V was trimmed by 1 base and J by 4 bases, leaving 14 bases between them. CDR3 coding DNA: TGTGCCAGCAGCTTAGATGCCCGAATCGAAGGAAACACCATATATTTT. Translated: CASSLDARIEGNTIYF.

This clonotype was counted a single time. The rearrangement joins TRBV2 to TRBJ2-4; 9 positions agree with TRBD1. This CDR3 comprises 20 residues. The ends lost 6 bases at V and 1 base at J; junction bases unmatched: 19. Germline CDR1 SNHLY, CDR2 FYNNEI. The CDR3 DNA reads TGTGCCAGCAGGGAAAAGGGGCCGGACAGGGGTGCCTCTGCCAAAAACATTCAGTACTTC. The encoded protein is CASREKGPDRGASAKNIQYF.

With regard to this clonotype: Sequence at one end of the junction differs from germline and may be a read error. The DNA for the CDR3 is TGTACCAGCAGCTTAGGTATTAGGAATGAGCAGTTCTTC. Translated, it gives CTSSLGIRNEQFF. This chain links TRBV7-3 with TRBJ2-1; no definite D call. The germline V gene encodes CDR1 SGHTA and CDR2 FQGTGA. This CDR3 is built from 13 residues.

This clonotype came up a few times. The rearrangement uses TRBV13 and TRBJ1-4; TRBD1 is a possible D gene (5 bases). This CDR3 has 12 residues. The ends were cut back, 3 bases at V and 8 bases at J, with 7 bases in the middle. Germline V lookup: CDR1 PRHDT, CDR2 FYEKMQ (reference sequence). CDR3 region: CASSLGVEKLFF. The CDR3, as DNA: TGTGCCAGCAGCTTGGGGGTAGAAAAACTGTTTTTT. The variable domain in full, completed from reference TRBV13 and TRBJ1-4, reads AAGVIQSPRHLIKEKRETATLKCYPIPRHDTVYWYQQGPGQDPQFLISFYEKMQSDKGSIPDRFSAQQFSDYHSELNMSSLELGDSALYFCASSLGVEKLFFGSGTQLSVL.

V and J are TRBV29-1 and TRBJ1-1; D perhaps matches TRBD1 (5 bases). The CDR3 is 13 residues long. In germline, CDR1 is SQVTM, CDR2 ANQGSEA. V lost 3 bases and J 4 bases, leaving 12 bases between the germline ends. Here the CDR3 DNA reads TGCAGCGTTGACGGCCGAGGGGTCACTGAAGCTTTCTTT. Encoded protein: CSVDGRGVTEAFF.

This clonotype was counted a few times. J is TRBJ1-5 and V is TRBV10-3, with a weak D call TRBD1 (5 bases). From germline, CDR1 is ENHRY and CDR2 SYGVKD. V lost 5 bases, J lost 3 bases, and 11 bases lay in between. This CDR3 spans 14 amino acids. The CDR3 spells CAISTGDLNQPQHF. CDR3 in DNA: TGTGCCATCAGTACGGGGGACCTCAATCAGCCCCAGCATTTT.

CDR3 amino acids: CASRGDRVYDYTF. The CDR3 DNA reads TGTGCCAGTAGGGGAGACAGGGTCTACGACTACACCTTC. This rearrangement joins TRBV19 to TRBJ1-2, with TRBD1 matching over 7 bases. Germline loops: CDR1 LNHDA, CDR2 SQIVND (reference sequence). The CDR3 contains 13 residues. V was pared by 6 bases and J by 10 bases, with 11 bases of the junction left unmatched.

This clonotype was seen a handful of times. This chain links TRBV7-3 with TRBJ1-6; D is unresolved. Germline CDR1 reads SGHTA; CDR2 reads FQGTGA. V lost 1 base, J lost 0 bases, and 10 bases lay in between. This CDR3 region has 17 residues. The CDR3 sequence is CASSLNRGSSYNSPLHF. The CDR3 DNA reads as TGTGCCAGCAGCTTAAATCGGGGAAGCTCCTATAATTCACCCCTCCACTTT.

This clonotype was counted many times. This chain joins TRBV7-2 and TRBJ1-5; D not resolved. CDR1 is SGHTA and CDR2 is FQGNSA in the germline V gene. V lost 0 bases and J lost 7, with 10 bases in between. The CDR3 totals 14 residues. CDR3 nucleotide sequence: TGTGCCAGCAGCTTAGCTCCTGCCGGCCAGCCCCAGCATTTT. Its protein is CASSLAPAGQPQHF. Using reference TRBV7-2 and TRBJ1-5 for the parts outside the CDR3, the full variable domain is GAGVSQSPSNKVTEKGKDVELRCDPISGHTALYWYRQSLGQGLEFLIYFQGNSAPDKSGLPSDRFSAERTGGSVSTLTIQRTQQEDSAVYLCASSLAPAGQPQHFGDGTRLSIL.